This TCR beta chain is drawn from a study of blood T cell repertoires in COVID-19. As handled by the study authors: Estimates of nucleated cell counts were drawn from the amplification of reference gene primers. TCRdb keeps only in-frame clones here, not all; method: immunoSEQ multiplex PCR. That table supplies the V and J calls and clone size; D and trimming were determined from the DNA. The data contain 220,000 or so clones, roughly 92% of them singletons. The ends lost 7 bases at V and 4 bases at J; junction bases unmatched: 3. This CDR3 is 12 amino acids long. Germline V gene sequence: CDR1 SQVTM, CDR2 ANQGSEA.

The chain has TRBV29-1 and TRBJ2-2; 7 nucleotides match TRBD2. Sequencing was carried out using peripheral blood. This TCR came from a man in his 60s with COVID-19, enrolled during active disease. The CDR3 sequence is CSGEGGTGELFF. CDR3 sequence (DNA): TGCAGCGGGGAGGGAGGCACCGGGGAGCTGTTTTTT.